This T cell receptor beta chain is drawn from a study of T cell responses to AZD1222 COVID-19 vaccine. Study-wide findings and caveats: None of the repertoires were sampled until the peak T cell response had passed. Regions 160-218 and 743-854 dominated among vaccine-associated CD4 TCRs spanning spike. AZD1222 recipients seropositive at baseline numbered only six or seven.

The CDR3 extends over 19 amino acids. Per germline, CDR1 SGHVS and CDR2 FNYEAQ. V lost 4 bases and J lost 0; bases outside the gene matches: 14. This clone was found once. Its antigen is still unknown. The data were produced by immunoSEQ multiplex PCR, yet TCRdb's version contains in-frame clones alone and is incomplete. The sample gives over 85,000 clones, about 95% of which show up once; approximately 2.8% is in the top ten. The chain carries TRBV7-6 and TRBJ1-5; 8 bases fit TRBD1. The source was peripheral blood, collected 28 days after the second AZD1222 dose. The TCR comes from an adult who received the AZD1222 COVID-19 vaccine. CDR3 in amino acids: CASSSALDRDPYSNQPQHF. As DNA, the CDR3 is TGTGCCAGCAGCTCCGCCCTGGACAGGGACCCCTATAGCAATCAGCCCCAGCATTTT.